The 8 T cell receptor beta chains listed next were all sequenced from one sample in a study of patients and donors after allogeneic stem cell transplantation. MiXCR was run by TCRdb on the RT-PCR reads, yielding one entry per CDR3 protein. The sample consists of over 200,000 distinct CDR3 sequences, 35% to 45% of them appearing once. The sequenced material came from blood, either unsorted or a sorted T cell fraction (not recorded which). These receptors originate from a human donor who was either an allogeneic HSCT recipient or a stem cell or donor lymphocyte infusion donor (not recorded which). It is not recorded whose cells these are; they may come from a transplant donor.

This clonotype has a handful of counts. The chain links TRBV3-1 to TRBJ2-3; the match to TRBD2 covers 8 bases. V lost 1 base to trimming and J lost 2 bases; unmatched junction nucleotides: 11. CDR3 length: 18 amino acids. Germline assignment: CDR1 LGHDT and CDR2 YNNKEL (reference sequence). The CDR3 nucleotides read TGTGCCAGCAGCCAAGGTCGAGGCGGGGGGCCGACCACAGATACGCAGTATTTT. This gives the protein CASSQGRGGGPTTDTQYF.

The rearrangement uses TRBV20-1 and TRBJ1-2; no clear D gene. Trimming removed 2 bases from V and 5 bases from J, with 15 bases in between. This CDR3 has 14 amino acids. The germline V gene encodes CDR1 DFQATT and CDR2 SNEGSKA (reference sequence). The CDR3: CSARKGLLGYGYTF. Here the CDR3 DNA reads TGCAGTGCTAGAAAAGGCCTCCTGGGATATGGCTACACCTTC.

The chain uses TRBV12-3 or TRBV12-4 and TRBJ2-5, with no clear D. V was shortened by 3 bases and J by 4 bases, with 9 bases between the two germline ends. This CDR3 is built from 13 residues. The CDR3 sequence: CASSLLRGETQYF. DNA of the CDR3: TGTGCCAGCAGTTTGTTGCGTGGAGAGACCCAGTACTTC.

There are a few counts of this clonotype. The chain combines TRBV12-3 or TRBV12-4 with TRBJ2-7; a weak D match, TRBD2 (5 bases). The CDR3 is made up of 12 amino acids. Trimming pared 7 bases from V and 3 bases from J, leaving 10 bases between. The CDR3 sequence is CASTVDYYEQYF. CDR3 DNA: TGTGCCAGCACCGTTGACTACTACGAGCAGTACTTC.

In this sample, this clonotype turned up many times. The chain couples TRBV5-6 to TRBJ1-2, with D maybe TRBD1 (6 bases). Trimming removed 4 bases from V and 0 bases from J, with 10 bases in between. Germline V gene data show CDR1 as SGHDT and CDR2 as YYEEEE. CDR3 length: 14 amino acids. CDR3 region: CASSPRTANYGYTF. CDR3 nucleotide sequence: TGTGCCAGCAGCCCTCGGACAGCTAACTATGGCTACACCTTC.

This clonotype has just a few counts. The CDR3 sequence is CASSLREADEQYF. CDR3 nucleotide sequence: TGTGCCAGCTCCCTCAGGGAGGCGGACGAGCAGTACTTC. The chain carries TRBV18 and TRBJ2-7; tentative D call: TRBD2 (6 bases). The CDR3 runs to 13 residues. V was pared by 6 bases and J by 5 bases, with 14 bases between. Germline values: CDR1 KGHSH, CDR2 LQKENI.

The chain combines TRBV3-1 with TRBJ1-2, with a weak D call TRBD1 (5 bases). Looked up from germline, CDR1 is LGHDT and CDR2 is YNNKEL (reference sequence). The CDR3 spans 17 residues. V lost 0 bases and J 1 base, leaving 15 bases between the germline ends. The CDR3 protein is CASSQERAGYNNYGYTF. The DNA of the CDR3 is TGTGCCAGCAGCCAAGAAAGAGCAGGGTATAATAACTATGGCTACACCTTC.

This clonotype turned up a few times. The rearrangement joins TRBV15 to TRBJ2-3; the D gene could be TRBD1 or TRBD2 (5 bases each). This CDR3 has 16 amino acids. The germline gives CDR1 LNHNV, CDR2 YYDKDF (reference sequence). With 0 bases removed from V and 5 bases from J, the gap between germline ends came to 15 bases. The CDR3 sequence is CATSRDLGTVEDTQYF. CDR3 bases: TGTGCCACCAGCAGAGATTTAGGGACGGTAGAAGATACGCAGTATTTT.